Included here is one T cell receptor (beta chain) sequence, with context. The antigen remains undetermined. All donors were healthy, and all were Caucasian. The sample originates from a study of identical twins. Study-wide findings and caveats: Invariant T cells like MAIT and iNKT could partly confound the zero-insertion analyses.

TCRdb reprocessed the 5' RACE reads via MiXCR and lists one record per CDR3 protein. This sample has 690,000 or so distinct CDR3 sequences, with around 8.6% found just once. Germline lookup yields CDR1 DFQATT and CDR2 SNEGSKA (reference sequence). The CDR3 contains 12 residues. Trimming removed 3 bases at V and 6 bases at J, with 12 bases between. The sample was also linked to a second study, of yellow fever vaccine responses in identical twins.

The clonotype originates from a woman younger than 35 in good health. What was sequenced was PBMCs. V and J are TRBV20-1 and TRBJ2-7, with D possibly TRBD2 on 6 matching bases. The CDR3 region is CSARRVGGEQYF. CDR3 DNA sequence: TGCAGTGCTAGGAGGGTCGGGGGCGAGCAGTACTTC.